Below, 21 T cell receptor beta chains from the same sample are listed, as sequenced in a study of beta chain features in type 1 diabetes. Every isolated RNA sample was fully reverse transcribed, so sequencing captured expressed TCRB transcripts. Clones were read by immunoSEQ multiplex PCR, and TCRdb kept only the in-frame ones, dropping some. The data contain over 120,000 clones, about 10% of them singletons. The sample comprised naive CD4+ T cells from blood. The receptors here all came from a young man in good health.

This clone was seen a few times. This chain connects TRBV2 to TRBJ1-5, with a possible D match to TRBD1 (6 bases). Germline V gene data show CDR1 as SNHLY and CDR2 as FYNNEI. The CDR3 is 14 amino acids. The V end was cut by 4 bases, the J end by 3 bases, with 10 bases between. CDR3 residues: CASSGQVFNQPQHF. DNA for the CDR3: TGTGCCAGCAGTGGACAGGTATTCAATCAGCCCCAGCATTTT.

The genes are TRBV18 and TRBJ1-5; 7 positions agree with TRBD1. Germline assignment: CDR1 KGHSH and CDR2 LQKENI. Trimming at V came to 6 bases and at J to 8 bases, leaving 7 bases not matched to a gene. This CDR3 comprises 13 residues. The CDR3 region has the DNA TGTGCCAGCTCGCTGGACAGGATGGAGCCCCAGCATTTT. Its translation: CASSLDRMEPQHF. Together with reference TRBV18 and TRBJ1-5, the CDR3 gives the full variable domain: NAGVMQNPRHLVRRRGQEARLRCSPMKGHSHVYWYRQLPEEGLKFMVYLQKENIIDESGMPKERFSAEFPKEGPSILRIQQVVRGDSAAYFCASSLDRMEPQHFGDGTRLSIL.

The chain joins TRBV5-1 to TRBJ2-2; possibly TRBD2 for D (5 bases). CDR3 size: 16 residues. V shed 0 bases and J shed 2 bases, with 11 bases lying between them. CDR1 is SGHRS and CDR2 is YFSETQ in the germline V gene. In nucleotides, the CDR3 is TGCGCCAGCAGCTTGGCTACGACTATTAACACCGGGGAGCTGTTTTTT. This translates into CASSLATTINTGELFF.

This clone was counted a few times. J is TRBJ2-3 and V is TRBV7-3; 7 nucleotides align to TRBD1. With V trimmed by 5 bases and J by 6 bases, 8 bases remained unmatched. The CDR3 sequence is 14 residues long. CDR1 SGHTA and CDR2 FQGTGA come from the germline V gene. Here the CDR3 reads CASSLGQERDTQYF. The CDR3 DNA follows: TGTGCCAGCAGCCTAGGACAGGAGAGGGATACGCAGTATTTT.

The chain recombines TRBV7-2 with TRBJ1-6, with D perhaps TRBD1 (5 bases). V dropped 2 bases and J dropped 7 bases, with 12 bases sitting between them. The length of the CDR3 is 15 residues. Per germline, CDR1 SGHTA and CDR2 FQGNSA. The CDR3 loop reads CASSLMGQDNSPLHF. For the CDR3, the DNA is TGTGCCAGCAGCTTAATGGGGCAGGACAATTCACCCCTCCACTTT.

This clone has just a few counts. This chain connects TRBV27 to TRBJ1-2, with 7 bases aligning to TRBD1. V lost 5 bases, J lost 4 bases, and 7 bases stayed unmatched. Germline V gives CDR1 MNHEY, CDR2 SMNVEV (reference sequence). CDR3 length: 14 amino acids. The CDR3 here is CASSPRQGLYGYTF. The DNA of the CDR3 is TGTGCCAGCAGTCCAAGACAGGGCCTCTATGGCTACACCTTC.

This clone has a single count. CDR3 bases: TGTGCCAGCAGCCATACCGGGACAGGGAGCGGCTACACCTTC. Translated: CASSHTGTGSGYTF. The chain couples TRBV7-9 to TRBJ1-2; 9 bases align to TRBD1. The germline V gene encodes CDR1 SEHNR and CDR2 FQNEAQ (reference sequence). There are 14 residues in the CDR3. V was pared by 5 bases and J by 8 bases, with 9 bases of the junction left unmatched.

This clone has more than one count but fewer than ten. The chain employs TRBV6-6 and TRBJ1-2, with a weak D call TRBD1 (5 bases). Germline V CDR1 and CDR2: MNHNY, SVGAGI (reference sequence). V lost 5 bases, J lost 0 bases, and 7 bases lay in between. The CDR3 extends over 13 amino acids. The CDR3 sequence is CASSATANYGYTF. The CDR3 DNA is TGTGCCAGCAGTGCGACAGCTAACTATGGCTACACCTTC.

This clone has a handful of counts. The chain is built from TRBV27 and TRBJ2-2; maybe TRBD1 (6 bases). The germline V gene encodes CDR1 MNHEY and CDR2 SMNVEV (reference sequence). The CDR3 runs 17 residues. V lost 3 bases, J lost 6 bases, and 20 bases lay in between. CDR3: CASSLRPGATVAGELFF. The CDR3 DNA follows: TGTGCCAGCAGTTTGCGTCCAGGGGCAACGGTGGCCGGGGAGCTGTTTTTT.

This chain connects TRBV6-5 to TRBJ2-7, with D unresolved. Trimming shortened V by 6 bases and J by 1 base, and 10 bases separated the two germline ends. This CDR3 region has 13 residues. Germline assignment: CDR1 MNHEY and CDR2 SVGAGI. As DNA, the CDR3 is TGTGCCAGCAGCCTGACACGTTCCTACGAGCAGTACTTC. Protein product: CASSLTRSYEQYF.

Only a few counts were recorded for this clone. The genes are TRBV7-2 and TRBJ1-2, with 8 bases fitting TRBD1. The CDR3 contains 16 residues. Trimming removed 5 bases from V and 2 bases from J; junction bases left unmatched: 10. Germline V gives CDR1 SGHTA, CDR2 FQGNSA. The DNA of the CDR3 is TGTGCCAGCAGCCCGTTCCCGGACAGGGTCAACTATGGCTACACCTTC. It is translated as CASSPFPDRVNYGYTF. Full variable domain (outside the CDR3, taken from reference TRBV7-2 and TRBJ1-2): GAGVSQSPSNKVTEKGKDVELRCDPISGHTALYWYRQSLGQGLEFLIYFQGNSAPDKSGLPSDRFSAERTGGSVSTLTIQRTQQEDSAVYLCASSPFPDRVNYGYTFGSGTRLTVV.

This clone was seen more than once but under ten times. V usage is TRBV18 and J usage is TRBJ1-3, with TRBD1 as a possible D gene (6 bases). Trimming shortened V by 2 bases and J by 4 bases, and 15 bases separated the two germline ends. Germline V gene sequence: CDR1 KGHSH, CDR2 LQKENI. The CDR3 spans 16 residues. CDR3 loop: CASSPSLQGAGNTIYF. CDR3 nucleotides: TGTGCCAGCTCACCATCGTTACAGGGTGCCGGAAACACCATATATTTT.

This clone occurred a few times. V is TRBV7-2 and J is TRBJ1-5; possible D gene TRBD1, 6 bases. Germline CDR1 SGHTA, CDR2 FQGNSA. Trimming stripped 5 bases from V and 1 base from J, with 18 bases between. The CDR3 sequence is 17 residues long. The CDR3 here is CASSLLVMQGSNQPQHF. The CDR3 DNA reads TGTGCCAGCAGCCTCTTGGTTATGCAGGGGAGCAATCAGCCCCAGCATTTT.

This clone was observed a few times. The chain links TRBV28 to TRBJ2-5, with a possible D match to TRBD1 (5 bases). This CDR3 region has 15 residues. Germline loops: CDR1 MDHEN, CDR2 SYDVKM. V gave up 6 bases and J gave up 2 bases, with 16 bases separating them. Here the CDR3 DNA reads TGTGCCAGCAGCACGCCTAGACAGATACAAGAGACCCAGTACTTC. The encoded protein is CASSTPRQIQETQYF.

There are many counts of this clone. V and J are TRBV4-3 and TRBJ2-1; D gene ambiguous. The germline gives CDR1 LGHNA, CDR2 YSLEER. The CDR3 has 15 residues. Trimming took off 0 bases at V and 7 bases at J, with 13 bases between the two ends. For the CDR3, the DNA is TGCGCCAGCAGCCAAGATACCCCTCCGGGTAATGAGCAGTTCTTC. Residues: CASSQDTPPGNEQFF.

This chain connects TRBV5-1 to TRBJ2-3, with 10 bases matching TRBD1. Trimming removed 0 bases from V and 6 bases from J; junction bases left unmatched: 7. The CDR3 runs 16 residues. Germline V gives CDR1 SGHRS, CDR2 YFSETQ. The CDR3 DNA reads as TGCGCCAGCAGCTTGGATGGACAGGGGGGGTCTGATACGCAGTATTTT. Translation: CASSLDGQGGSDTQYF.

The chain's CDR3 is CASSEVGGQGGNTIYF. The CDR3, as DNA: TGTGCCAGCAGTGAAGTCGGAGGACAGGGGGGAAACACCATATATTTT. This chain links TRBV6-1 with TRBJ1-3; TRBD1 aligns across 9 bases. The ends lost 1 base at V and 4 bases at J; junction bases unmatched: 5. Per germline, CDR1 MNHNS and CDR2 SASEGT. This CDR3 contains 16 residues.

J is TRBJ2-1 and V is TRBV2; D remains unclear. This CDR3 has 15 amino acids. Between the trimmed V and J ends, which lost 6 bases and 4 bases, there was a span of 16 bases. Germline V lookup: CDR1 SNHLY, CDR2 FYNNEI. The CDR3 DNA is TGTGCCAGCAGCGCGCTAGTCTACCTTTACAATGAGCAGTTCTTC. This gives the protein CASSALVYLYNEQFF.

This clone showed up just a few times. The genes are TRBV6-5 and TRBJ2-5; TRBD2 matches at 7 bases. Losses at the gene ends were 11 bases for V and 4 bases for J; bases not matched to a gene: 7. Germline CDR1 MNHEY, CDR2 SVGAGI. CDR3 length equals 12 residues. The CDR3 region is CAGGGYGETQYF. The CDR3 DNA is TGTGCCGGGGGGGGGTATGGAGAGACCCAGTACTTC.

This clone was seen a few times. The chain links TRBV9 to TRBJ1-3, with D hard to call. Germline V CDR1 and CDR2: SGDLS, YYNGEE. V lost 2 bases and J lost 0, with 12 bases in between. The CDR3 has 16 residues. CDR3 protein: CASSVGQVVSGNTIYF. CDR3 coding DNA: TGTGCCAGCAGCGTTGGGCAGGTCGTCTCTGGAAACACCATATATTTT.

This clone was detected a few times. A clone one base away is much larger, so this may be a read error. The genes are TRBV7-8 and TRBJ2-3; D remains ambiguous. This CDR3 region has 11 residues. From germline, CDR1 is SGHVS and CDR2 FQNEAQ. Trimming pared 4 bases from V and 4 bases from J, leaving 3 bases between. The CDR3 loop reads CASSSSDTQYF. The CDR3 DNA reads as TGTGCCAGCAGCTCTTCAGATACGCAGTATTTT.